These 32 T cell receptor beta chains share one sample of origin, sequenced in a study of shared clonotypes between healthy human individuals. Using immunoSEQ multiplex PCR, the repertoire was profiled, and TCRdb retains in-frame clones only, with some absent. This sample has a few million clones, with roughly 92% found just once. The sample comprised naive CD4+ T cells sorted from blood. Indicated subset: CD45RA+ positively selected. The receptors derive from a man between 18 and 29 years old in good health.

The CDR3 sequence: CASSLQAGGQETQYF. The CDR3, as DNA: TGTGCCAGCAGCCTTCAAGCGGGAGGGCAGGAGACCCAGTACTTC. This chain links TRBV14 with TRBJ2-5, with 10 bases lining up with TRBD2. After removal of 4 bases from V and 5 bases from J, the junction contained 7 bases not matched to a gene. CDR3 size: 15 residues. Germline assignment: CDR1 SGHDN and CDR2 FVKESK.

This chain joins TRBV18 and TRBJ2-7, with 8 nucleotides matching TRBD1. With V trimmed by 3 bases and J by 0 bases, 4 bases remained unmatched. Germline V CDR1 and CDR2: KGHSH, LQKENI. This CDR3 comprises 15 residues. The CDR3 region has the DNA TGTGCCAGCTCACCGCAGGGGGCGAGCTCCTACGAGCAGTACTTC. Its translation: CASSPQGASSYEQYF.

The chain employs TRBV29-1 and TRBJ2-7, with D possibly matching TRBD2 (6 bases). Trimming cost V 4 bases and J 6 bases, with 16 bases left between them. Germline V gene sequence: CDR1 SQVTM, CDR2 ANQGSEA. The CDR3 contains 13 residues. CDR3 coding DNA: TGCAGCGTTGCGGGGGAAAGAAAGGGCGAGCAGTACTTC. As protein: CSVAGERKGEQYF.

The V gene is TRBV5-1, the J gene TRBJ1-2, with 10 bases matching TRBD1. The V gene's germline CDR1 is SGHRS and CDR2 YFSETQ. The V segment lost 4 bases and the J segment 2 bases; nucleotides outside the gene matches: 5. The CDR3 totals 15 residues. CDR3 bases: TGCGCCAGCAGCCTCCGGACAGGGGGGAACTATGGCTACACCTTC. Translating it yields CASSLRTGGNYGYTF.

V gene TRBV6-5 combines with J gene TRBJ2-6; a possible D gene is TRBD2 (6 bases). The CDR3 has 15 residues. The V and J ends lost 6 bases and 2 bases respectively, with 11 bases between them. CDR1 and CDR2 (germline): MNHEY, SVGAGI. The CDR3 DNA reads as TGTGCCAGCAGCCCAAGGAGGGCTGGGGCCAACGTCCTGACTTTC. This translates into CASSPRRAGANVLTF.

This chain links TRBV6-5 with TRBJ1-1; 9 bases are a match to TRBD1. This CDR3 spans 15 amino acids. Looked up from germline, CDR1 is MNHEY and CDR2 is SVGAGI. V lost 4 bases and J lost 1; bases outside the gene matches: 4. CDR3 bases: TGTGCCAGCAGTTTCACAGGGGGCAAGAACACTGAAGCTTTCTTT. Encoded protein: CASSFTGGKNTEAFF.

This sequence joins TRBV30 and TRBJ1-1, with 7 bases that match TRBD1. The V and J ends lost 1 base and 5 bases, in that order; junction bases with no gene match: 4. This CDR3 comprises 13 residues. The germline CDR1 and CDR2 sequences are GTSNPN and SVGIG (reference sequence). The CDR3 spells CAWSASGGTEAFF. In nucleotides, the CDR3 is TGTGCCTGGAGTGCCTCAGGGGGAACTGAAGCTTTCTTT.

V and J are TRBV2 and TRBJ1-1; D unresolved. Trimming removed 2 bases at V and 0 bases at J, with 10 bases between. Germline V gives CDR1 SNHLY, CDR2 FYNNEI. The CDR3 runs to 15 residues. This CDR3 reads CASSELWQLNTEAFF. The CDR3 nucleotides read TGTGCCAGCAGTGAATTGTGGCAGTTGAACACTGAAGCTTTCTTT.

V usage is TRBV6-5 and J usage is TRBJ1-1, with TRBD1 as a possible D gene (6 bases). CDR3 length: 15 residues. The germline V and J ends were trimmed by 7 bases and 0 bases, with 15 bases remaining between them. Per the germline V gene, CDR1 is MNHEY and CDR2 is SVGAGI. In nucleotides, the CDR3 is TGTGCCAGCACCCCTCGGGGACACCTGAACACTGAAGCTTTCTTT. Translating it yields CASTPRGHLNTEAFF.

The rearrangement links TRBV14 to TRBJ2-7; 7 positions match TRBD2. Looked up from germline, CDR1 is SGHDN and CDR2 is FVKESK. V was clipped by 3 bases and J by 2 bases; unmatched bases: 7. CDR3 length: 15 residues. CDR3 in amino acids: CASSQGGTVAYEQYF. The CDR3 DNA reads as TGTGCCAGCAGCCAGGGGGGGACTGTAGCCTACGAGCAGTACTTC.

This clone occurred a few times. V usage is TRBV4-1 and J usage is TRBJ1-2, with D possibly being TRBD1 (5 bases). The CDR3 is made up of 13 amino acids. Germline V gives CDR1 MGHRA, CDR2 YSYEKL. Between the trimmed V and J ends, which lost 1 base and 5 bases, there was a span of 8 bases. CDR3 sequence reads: CASSQGGRYGYTF. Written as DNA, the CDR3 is TGCGCCAGCAGCCAAGGGGGGAGGTATGGCTACACCTTC.

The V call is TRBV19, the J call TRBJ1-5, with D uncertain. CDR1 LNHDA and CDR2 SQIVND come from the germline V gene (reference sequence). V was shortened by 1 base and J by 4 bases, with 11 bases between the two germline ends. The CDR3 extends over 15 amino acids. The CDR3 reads CASSIGGTNNQPQHF. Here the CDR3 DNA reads TGTGCCAGTAGTATAGGGGGAACAAATAATCAGCCCCAGCATTTT.

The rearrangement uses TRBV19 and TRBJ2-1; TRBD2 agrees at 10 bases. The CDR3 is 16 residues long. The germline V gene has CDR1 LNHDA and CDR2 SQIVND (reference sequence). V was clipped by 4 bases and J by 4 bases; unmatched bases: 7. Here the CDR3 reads CASSTTSGTPYNEQFF. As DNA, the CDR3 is TGTGCCAGTAGTACCACTAGCGGGACGCCTTACAATGAGCAGTTCTTC.

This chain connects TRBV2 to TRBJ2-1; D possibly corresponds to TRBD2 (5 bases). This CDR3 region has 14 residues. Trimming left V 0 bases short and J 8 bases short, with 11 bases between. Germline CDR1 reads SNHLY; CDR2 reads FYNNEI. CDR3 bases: TGTGCCAGCAGTGAAGCTTGGACGAGGGATGAGCAGTTCTTC. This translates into CASSEAWTRDEQFF.

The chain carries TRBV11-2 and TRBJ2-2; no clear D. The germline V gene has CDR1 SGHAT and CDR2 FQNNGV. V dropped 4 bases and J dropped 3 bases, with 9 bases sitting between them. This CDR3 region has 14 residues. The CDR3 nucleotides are TGTGCCAGCAGCTCCACACAACACACCGGGGAGCTGTTTTTT. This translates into CASSSTQHTGELFF.

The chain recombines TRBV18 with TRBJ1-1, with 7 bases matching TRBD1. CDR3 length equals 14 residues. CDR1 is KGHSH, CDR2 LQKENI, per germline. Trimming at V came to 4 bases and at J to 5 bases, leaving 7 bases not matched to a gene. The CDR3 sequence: CASSQSTGFTEAFF. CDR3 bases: TGTGCCAGCTCACAGTCGACAGGGTTTACTGAAGCTTTCTTT.

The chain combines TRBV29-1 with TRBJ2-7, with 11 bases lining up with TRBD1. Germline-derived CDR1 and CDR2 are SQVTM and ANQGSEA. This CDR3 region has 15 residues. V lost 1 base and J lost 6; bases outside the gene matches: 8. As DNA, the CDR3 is TGCAGCGTTGAAGGGACAGGGGGCGGTACTGCCGAGCAGTACTTC. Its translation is CSVEGTGGGTAEQYF.

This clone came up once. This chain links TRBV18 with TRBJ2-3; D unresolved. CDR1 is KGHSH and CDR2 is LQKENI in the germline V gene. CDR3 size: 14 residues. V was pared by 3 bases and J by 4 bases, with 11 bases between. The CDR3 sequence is CASSPLPDADTQYF. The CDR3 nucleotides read TGTGCCAGCTCACCCCTTCCGGATGCAGATACGCAGTATTTT.

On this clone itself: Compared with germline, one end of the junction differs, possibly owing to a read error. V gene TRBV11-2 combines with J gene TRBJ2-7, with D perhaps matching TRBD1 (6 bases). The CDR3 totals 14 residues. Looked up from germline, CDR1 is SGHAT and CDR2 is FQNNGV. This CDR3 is CASSIETGSYEQYF. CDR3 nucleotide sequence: TGTGCCAGCAGCATAGAGACAGGCTCCTACGAGCAGTACTTC.

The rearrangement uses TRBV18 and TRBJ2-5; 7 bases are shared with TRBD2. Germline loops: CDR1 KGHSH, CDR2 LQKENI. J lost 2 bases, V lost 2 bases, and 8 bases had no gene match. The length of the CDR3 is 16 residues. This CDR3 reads CASSPLGGGLQETQYF. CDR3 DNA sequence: TGTGCCAGCTCACCATTGGGCGGGGGACTTCAAGAGACCCAGTACTTC.

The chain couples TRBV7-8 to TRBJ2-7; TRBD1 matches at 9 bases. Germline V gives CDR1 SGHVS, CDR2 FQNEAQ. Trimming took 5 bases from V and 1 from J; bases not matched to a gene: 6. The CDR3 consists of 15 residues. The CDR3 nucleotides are TGTGCCAGCAGCATTACAGGGGGCTGGTCCTACGAGCAGTACTTC. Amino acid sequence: CASSITGGWSYEQYF.

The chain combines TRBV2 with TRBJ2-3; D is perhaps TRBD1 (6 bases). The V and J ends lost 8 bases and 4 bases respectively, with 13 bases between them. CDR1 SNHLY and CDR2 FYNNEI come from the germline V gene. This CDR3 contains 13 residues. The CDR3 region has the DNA TGTGCCAGCGGCAATACAGGGCCAGATACGCAGTATTTT. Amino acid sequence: CASGNTGPDTQYF.

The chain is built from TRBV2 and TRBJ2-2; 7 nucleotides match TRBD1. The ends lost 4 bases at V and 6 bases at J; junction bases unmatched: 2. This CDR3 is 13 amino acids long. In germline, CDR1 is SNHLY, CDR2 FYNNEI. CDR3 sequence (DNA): TGTGCCAGCAGTGTGACAGGGCCCGGGGAGCTGTTTTTT. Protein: CASSVTGPGELFF.

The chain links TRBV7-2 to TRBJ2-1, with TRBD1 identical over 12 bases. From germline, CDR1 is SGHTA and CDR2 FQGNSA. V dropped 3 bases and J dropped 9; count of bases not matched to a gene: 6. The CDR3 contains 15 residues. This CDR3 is CASSLGQGAFGEQFF. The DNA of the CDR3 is TGTGCCAGCAGCTTGGGACAGGGGGCTTTTGGTGAGCAGTTCTTC.

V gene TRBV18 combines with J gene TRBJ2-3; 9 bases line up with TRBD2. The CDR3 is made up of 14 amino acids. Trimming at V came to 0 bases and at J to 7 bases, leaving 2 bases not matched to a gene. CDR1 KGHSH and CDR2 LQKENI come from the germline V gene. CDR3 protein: CASSPPSGGNTQYF. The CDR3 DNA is TGTGCCAGCTCACCACCGAGCGGGGGGAATACGCAGTATTTT.

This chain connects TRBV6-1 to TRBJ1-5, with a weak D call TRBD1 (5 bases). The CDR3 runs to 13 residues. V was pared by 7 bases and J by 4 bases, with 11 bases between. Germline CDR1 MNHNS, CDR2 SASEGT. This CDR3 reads CASNWGINQPQHF. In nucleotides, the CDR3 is TGTGCCAGCAACTGGGGGATTAATCAGCCCCAGCATTTT.

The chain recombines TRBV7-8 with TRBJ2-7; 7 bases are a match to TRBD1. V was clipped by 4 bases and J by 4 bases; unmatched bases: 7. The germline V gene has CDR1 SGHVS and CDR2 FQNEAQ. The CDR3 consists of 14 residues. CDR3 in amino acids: CASSYTGVSYEQYF. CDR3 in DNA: TGTGCCAGCAGCTATACAGGGGTTTCGTACGAGCAGTACTTC.

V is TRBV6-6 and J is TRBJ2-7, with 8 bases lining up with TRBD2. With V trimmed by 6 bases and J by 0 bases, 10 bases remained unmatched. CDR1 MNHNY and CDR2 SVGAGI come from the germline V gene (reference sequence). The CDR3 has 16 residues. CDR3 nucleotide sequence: TGTGCCAGCAGAGGTAGCGGGATAGGAAGCTCCTACGAGCAGTACTTC. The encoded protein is CASRGSGIGSSYEQYF.

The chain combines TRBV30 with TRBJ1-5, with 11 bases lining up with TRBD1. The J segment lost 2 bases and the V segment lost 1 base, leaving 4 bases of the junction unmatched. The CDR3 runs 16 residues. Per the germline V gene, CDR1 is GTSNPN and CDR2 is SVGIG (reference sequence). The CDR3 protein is CAWSATDRGRNQPQHF. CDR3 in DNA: TGTGCCTGGAGTGCTACGGACAGGGGGCGCAATCAGCCCCAGCATTTT.

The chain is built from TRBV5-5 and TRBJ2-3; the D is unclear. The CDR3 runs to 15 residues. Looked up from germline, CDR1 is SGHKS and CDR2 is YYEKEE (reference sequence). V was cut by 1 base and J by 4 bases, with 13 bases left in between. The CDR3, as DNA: TGTGCCAGCAGCTTGCGGTTCCAATCGGCAGATACGCAGTATTTT. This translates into CASSLRFQSADTQYF. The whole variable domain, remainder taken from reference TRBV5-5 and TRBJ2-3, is DAGVTQSPTHLIKTRGQQVTLRCSPISGHKSVSWYQQVLGQGPQFIFQYYEKEERGRGNFPDRFSARQFPNYSSELNVNALLLGDSALYLCASSLRFQSADTQYFGPGTRLTVL.

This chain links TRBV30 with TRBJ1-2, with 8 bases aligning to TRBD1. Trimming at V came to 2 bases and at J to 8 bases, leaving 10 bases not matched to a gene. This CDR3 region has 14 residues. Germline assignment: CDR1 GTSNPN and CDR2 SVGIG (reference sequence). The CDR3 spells CAWSSGGQAGGYTF. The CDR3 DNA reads TGTGCCTGGAGTTCGGGGGGACAGGCAGGCGGCTACACCTTC.

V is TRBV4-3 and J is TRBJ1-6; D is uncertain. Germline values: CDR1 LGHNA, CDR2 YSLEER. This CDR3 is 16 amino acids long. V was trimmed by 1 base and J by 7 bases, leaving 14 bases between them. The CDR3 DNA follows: TGCGCCAGCAGCCAAGTAGCTATAGGAGGAAATTCACCCCTCCACTTT. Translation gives CASSQVAIGGNSPLHF.